This is a list of T cell receptor beta chains from one sample in a study of blood T cell repertoires in COVID-19. The repertoire was sequenced with immunoSEQ multiplex PCR; TCRdb's copy has only in-frame clones and lacks some. The sample contains about 130,000 clones, roughly two thirds of which appear only once. The sequencing input was peripheral blood. All receptors come from a woman between 65 and 79 years old with acute or convalescent COVID-19. Each CDR3 is given without its conserved first and last residue. Only some rows state a clone size, as once, few, many or a class for expanded clones.

>TRBJ1-2|TRBV4-1|few
ASSQDPGDRYT
>TRBJ2-3|TRBV4-2|.
ASSPGGGPATDTQY
>TRBJ2-7|TRBV19|.
ASSPAEGTSYEQY
>TRBJ1-1|TRBV6-5|.
ASRKHGKNTEAF
>TRBJ1-5|TRBV6-5|.
ASSSGARVNQPQH
>TRBJ2-3|TRBV7-3|once
ASSSTGGEDTQY
>TRBJ2-2|TRBV5-1|once
ASSLSGRVSGELF
>TRBJ2-7|TRBV11-2|.
ASSRTSGSGSYEQY
>TRBJ2-1|TRBV2|.
ASSLQGMNEQF
>TRBJ2-7|TRBV11-2|.
ASSRDRNSYEQY
>TRBJ2-6|TRBV10-2|.
ASRPAGANVLT
>TRBJ1-1|TRBV7-2|.
ASSQQGVLAEAF
>TRBJ1-4|TRBV7-9|.
ASEMGRSGEKLF
>TRBJ2-7|TRBV7-2|few
ASSSGRYEQY
>TRBJ2-1|TRBV5-1|.
ASSFLADYNEQF
>TRBJ2-2|TRBV11-3|medium-sized
ASSFSPTGELF
>TRBJ1-3|TRBV11-2|.
ASSPRGLSSGNTIY
>TRBJ2-2|TRBV27|few
ASSSRTGDTGELF
>TRBJ2-5|TRBV10-3|.
AISESLDPGKETQY
>TRBJ2-7|TRBV5-4|.
ASRGQGRNEQY
>TRBJ1-1|TRBV9|once
ASSAKSGVGTEAF
>TRBJ2-1|TRBV7-9|once
ASSLGSASDSYNEQF
>TRBJ1-6|TRBV14|.
ASSQVTRRNSPLH
>TRBJ2-1|TRBV30|.
AWSETAESGNEQF
>TRBJ1-3|TRBV7-9|.
ASSKTTGYGNTIY
>TRBJ1-1|TRBV5-5|.
ASSLVEADTEAF
>TRBJ1-1|TRBV5-5|few
ASSLRQYNTEAF
>TRBJ1-4|TRBV27|.
ASRQGKEKLF